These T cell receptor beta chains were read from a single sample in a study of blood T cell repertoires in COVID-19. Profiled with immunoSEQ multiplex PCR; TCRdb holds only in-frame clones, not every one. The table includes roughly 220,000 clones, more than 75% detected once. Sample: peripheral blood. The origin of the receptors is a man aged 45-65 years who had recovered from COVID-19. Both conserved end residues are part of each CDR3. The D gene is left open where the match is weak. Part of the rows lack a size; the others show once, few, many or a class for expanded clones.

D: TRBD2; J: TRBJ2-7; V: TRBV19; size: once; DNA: TGTGCCAGTAGCCATGGACTAGCGGGAATCTACGAGCAGTACTTC; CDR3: CASSHGLAGIYEQYF
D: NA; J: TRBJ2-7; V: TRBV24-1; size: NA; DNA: TGTGCCACCAGCAGGGATTCCTACGAGCAGTACTTC; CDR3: CATSRDSYEQYF
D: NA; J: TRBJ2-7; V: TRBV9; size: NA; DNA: TGTGCCAGCAGCGTCGGACAGTACCAAACCTACGAGCAGTACTTC; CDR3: CASSVGQYQTYEQYF
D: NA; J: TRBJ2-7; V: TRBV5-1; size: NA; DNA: TGCGCCAGCAGCTTGGAGATAATGGCTAGAGACTACGAGCAGTACTTC; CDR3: CASSLEIMARDYEQYF
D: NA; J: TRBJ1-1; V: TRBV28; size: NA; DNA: TGTGCCAGCTCTTCCCGGATGGCAGGGGCCACTGAAGCTTTCTTT; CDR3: CASSSRMAGATEAFF
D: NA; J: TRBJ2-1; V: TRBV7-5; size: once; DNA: TGTGTCAGAAGCCCCCCCGGGTTGCGGGAGATGAGGGATGAGCAGTTCTTC; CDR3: CVRSPPGLREMRDEQFF
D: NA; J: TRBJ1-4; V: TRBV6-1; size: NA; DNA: TGTGCCAGCAGTGCCCTTTCGGGGTTGACTAATGAAAAACTGTTTTTT; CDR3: CASSALSGLTNEKLFF
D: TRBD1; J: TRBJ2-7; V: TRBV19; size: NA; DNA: TGTGCCAGTAAGAGGGACAGCCTATCCTACGAGCAGTACTTC; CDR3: CASKRDSLSYEQYF
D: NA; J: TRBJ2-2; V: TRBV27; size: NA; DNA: TGTGCCAGCAGCATCGGACAGTCGAACACCGGGGAGCTGTTTTTT; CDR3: CASSIGQSNTGELFF
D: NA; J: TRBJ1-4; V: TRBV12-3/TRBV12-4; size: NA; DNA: TGTGCCAGCAGGGCTGGGGGCAATGAAAAACTGTTTTTT; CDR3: CASRAGGNEKLFF
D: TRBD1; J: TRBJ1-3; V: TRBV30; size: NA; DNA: TGTGCCTGGAATCGACCGGGACAGGGGACATACTCTGGAAACACCATATATTTT; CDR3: CAWNRPGQGTYSGNTIYF
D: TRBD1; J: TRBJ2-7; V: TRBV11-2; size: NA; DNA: TGTGCCAGCAGCTTAGAACAGGGGTACGCCTACGAGCAGTACTTC; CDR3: CASSLEQGYAYEQYF
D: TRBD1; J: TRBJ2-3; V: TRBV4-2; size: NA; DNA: TGTGCCAGCAGCCAAAGGGACAGGGGCACAGATACGCAGTATTTT; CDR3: CASSQRDRGTDTQYF
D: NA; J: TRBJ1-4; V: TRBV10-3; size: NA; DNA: TGTGCCATCAGCCGAGCGGGGGGGAATGAAAAACTGTTTTTT; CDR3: CAISRAGGNEKLFF
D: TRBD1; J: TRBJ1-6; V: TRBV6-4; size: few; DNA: TGTGCCAGCAGTGTGGGACAGGGCAATTCACCCCTCCACTTT; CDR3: CASSVGQGNSPLHF
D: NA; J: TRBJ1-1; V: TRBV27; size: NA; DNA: TGTGCCAGCAGTTTTAGGACAACGAACACTGAAGCTTTCTTT; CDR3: CASSFRTTNTEAFF
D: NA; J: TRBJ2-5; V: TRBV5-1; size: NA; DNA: TGCGCCAGCAGCAGGCCCGGGGGCGGGGGAGAGACCCAGTACTTC; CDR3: CASSRPGGGGETQYF
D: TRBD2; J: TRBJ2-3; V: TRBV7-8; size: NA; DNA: TGTGCCAGCCTTACGGGACTAGCGGGAGGAGCAGATACGCAGTATTTT; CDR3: CASLTGLAGGADTQYF
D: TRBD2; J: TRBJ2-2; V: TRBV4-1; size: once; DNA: TGCGCCAGCAGCCAAGATACTAGCGGGACTCAGAGGGCCGGGGAGCTGTTTTTT; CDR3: CASSQDTSGTQRAGELFF
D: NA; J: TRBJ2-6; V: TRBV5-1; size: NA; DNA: TGCGCCAGTTCGACAGGCGCCCTAACTGGGGCCAACGTCCTGACTTTC; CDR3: CASSTGALTGANVLTF
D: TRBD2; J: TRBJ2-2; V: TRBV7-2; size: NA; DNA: TGTGCCAGCAGCCAAGGACTAGCGGGAGGGAACACCGGGGAGCTGTTTTTT; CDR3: CASSQGLAGGNTGELFF
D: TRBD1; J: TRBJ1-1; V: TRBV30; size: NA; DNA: TGTGCCTGGACGACAGGGGGCGGCACTGAAGCTTTCTTT; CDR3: CAWTTGGGTEAFF
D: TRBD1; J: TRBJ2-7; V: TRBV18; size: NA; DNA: TGTGCCAGCTGTCGGGACAGGCCTTCCTACGAGCAGTACTTC; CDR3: CASCRDRPSYEQYF
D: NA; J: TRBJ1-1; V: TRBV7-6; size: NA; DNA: TGTGCCAGCAGCTTGGACGGGGTGCGGACGGCCGAAGCTTTCTTT; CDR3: CASSLDGVRTAEAFF
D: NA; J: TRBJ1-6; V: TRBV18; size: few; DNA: TGTGCCAGCTCACCAATTCCGTCGAGCTCCTATAATTCACCCCTCCACTTT; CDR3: CASSPIPSSSYNSPLHF
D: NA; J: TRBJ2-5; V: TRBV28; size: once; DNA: TGTGCCAGCAGTTTACTTGGACAGCTGGGGCAAGAGACCCAGTACTTC; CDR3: CASSLLGQLGQETQYF
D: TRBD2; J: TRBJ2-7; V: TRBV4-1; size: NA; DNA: TGCGCCAGCAGCCAGTCTAGCGGGAACTACGAGCAGTACTTC; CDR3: CASSQSSGNYEQYF
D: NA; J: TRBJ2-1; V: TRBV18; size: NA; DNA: TGTGCCAGCTCACCCCGGGACTCAGCCTACAATGAGCAGTTCTTC; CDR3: CASSPRDSAYNEQFF
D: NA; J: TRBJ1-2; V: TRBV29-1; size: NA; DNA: TGCAGCGTTGAAGAAGCGGCAGCTTACTATGGCTACACCTTC; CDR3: CSVEEAAAYYGYTF
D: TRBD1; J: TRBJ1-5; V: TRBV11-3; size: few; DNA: TGTGCCAGCAGCCCAGGGGGAGCGACGGTGAATCAGCCCCAGCATTTT; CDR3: CASSPGGATVNQPQHF
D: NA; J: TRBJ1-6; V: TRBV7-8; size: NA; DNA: TGTGCCAGCAGCTTAGCGGTGGCCGGAGATTCACCCCTCCACTTT; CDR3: CASSLAVAGDSPLHF
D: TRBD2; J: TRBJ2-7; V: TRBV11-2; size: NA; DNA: TGTGCCAGCAGCTTAGCGGGCGGGAGTCCCTTCGCCGAGCAGTACTTC; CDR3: CASSLAGGSPFAEQYF
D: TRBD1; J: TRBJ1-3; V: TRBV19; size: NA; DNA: TGTGCCAGTACAAGGCAGGGGGTACGGACAAACACCATATATTTT; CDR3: CASTRQGVRTNTIYF
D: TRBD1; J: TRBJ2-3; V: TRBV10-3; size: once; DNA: TGTGCCATCAGGGGGACAGGGGTCTCCACAGATACGCAGTATTTT; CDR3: CAIRGTGVSTDTQYF
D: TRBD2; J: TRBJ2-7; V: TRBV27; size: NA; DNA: TGTGCCAGCAGTTTATCGAGAGGGACTAGGTCCTACGAGCAGTACTTC; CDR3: CASSLSRGTRSYEQYF
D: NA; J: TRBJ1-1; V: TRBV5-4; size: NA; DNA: TGTGCCAGCAGCTTTCGGAGGGAGAGGGTGAACACTGAAGCTTTCTTT; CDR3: CASSFRRERVNTEAFF
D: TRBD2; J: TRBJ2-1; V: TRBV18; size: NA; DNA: TGTGCCAGCTCACCACTAGCGGGAGTTTACAATGAGCAGTTCTTC; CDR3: CASSPLAGVYNEQFF
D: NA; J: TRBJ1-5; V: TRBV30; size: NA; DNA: TGTGCCTGGAGTGTACGGGGAACTAGCAATCAGCCCCAGCATTTT; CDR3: CAWSVRGTSNQPQHF
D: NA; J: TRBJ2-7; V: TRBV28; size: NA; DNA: TGTGCCAGCTTAACCGGGATTAACTCCTACGAGCAGTACTTC; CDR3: CASLTGINSYEQYF
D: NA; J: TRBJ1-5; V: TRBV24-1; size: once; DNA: TGTGCCACCAGTGACTCAGGGAGGTCGTATAGCAATCAGCCCCAGCATTTT; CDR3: CATSDSGRSYSNQPQHF
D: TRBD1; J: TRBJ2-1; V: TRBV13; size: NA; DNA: TGTGCCACCCAAATCCCGACAGGGGGTGAGCAGTTCTTC; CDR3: CATQIPTGGEQFF
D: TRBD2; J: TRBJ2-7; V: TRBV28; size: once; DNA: TGTGCCAGCAGTATCCCCTCTGCGGGAGCGTACGAGCAGTACTTC; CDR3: CASSIPSAGAYEQYF
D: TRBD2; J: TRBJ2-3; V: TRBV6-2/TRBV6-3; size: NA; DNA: TGTGCCAGCAGTGGACTAGCGGGAGGGCGTAATACGCAGTATTTT; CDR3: CASSGLAGGRNTQYF
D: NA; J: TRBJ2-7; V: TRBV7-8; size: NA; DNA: TGTGCCAGCAGCTTGAGTTACGAGCAGTACTTC; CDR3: CASSLSYEQYF
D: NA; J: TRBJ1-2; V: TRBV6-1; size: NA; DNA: TGTGCCAGCAGTGACAGGAATTACTATGGCTACACCTTC; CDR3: CASSDRNYYGYTF
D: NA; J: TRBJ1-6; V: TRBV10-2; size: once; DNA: TGCGCCAGCAGTGGTGAGCCTTATCAAAATTCACCCCTCCACTTT; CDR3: CASSGEPYQNSPLHF
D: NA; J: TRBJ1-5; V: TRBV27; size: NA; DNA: TGTGCCAGCAGCCGACTGCTTCCCAATCAGCCCCAGCATTTT; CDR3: CASSRLLPNQPQHF
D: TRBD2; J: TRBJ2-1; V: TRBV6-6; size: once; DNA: TGTGCCAGCAGTCGCTTTCTTGAGGGACTAGCGGACAATGAGCAGTTCTTC; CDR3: CASSRFLEGLADNEQFF
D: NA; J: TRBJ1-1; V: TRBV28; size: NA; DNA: TGTGCCAGCAGTTTAGTGGCCTCGGGGTATAGTGAAGCTTTCTTT; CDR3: CASSLVASGYSEAFF
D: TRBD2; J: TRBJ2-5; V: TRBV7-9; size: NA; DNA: TGTGCCAGCAGCTCTCGAGCGGGAGAGGTGAGGGAGACCCAGTACTTC; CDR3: CASSSRAGEVRETQYF
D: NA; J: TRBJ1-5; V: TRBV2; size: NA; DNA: TGTGCCAGCAGTGCTGAGGGCAATCAGCCCCAGCATTTT; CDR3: CASSAEGNQPQHF
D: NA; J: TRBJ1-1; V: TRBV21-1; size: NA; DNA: TGTGCCAGCAGCAAAGAGAACAGGGAGCAGGTGAACACTGAAGCTTTCTTT; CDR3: CASSKENREQVNTEAFF